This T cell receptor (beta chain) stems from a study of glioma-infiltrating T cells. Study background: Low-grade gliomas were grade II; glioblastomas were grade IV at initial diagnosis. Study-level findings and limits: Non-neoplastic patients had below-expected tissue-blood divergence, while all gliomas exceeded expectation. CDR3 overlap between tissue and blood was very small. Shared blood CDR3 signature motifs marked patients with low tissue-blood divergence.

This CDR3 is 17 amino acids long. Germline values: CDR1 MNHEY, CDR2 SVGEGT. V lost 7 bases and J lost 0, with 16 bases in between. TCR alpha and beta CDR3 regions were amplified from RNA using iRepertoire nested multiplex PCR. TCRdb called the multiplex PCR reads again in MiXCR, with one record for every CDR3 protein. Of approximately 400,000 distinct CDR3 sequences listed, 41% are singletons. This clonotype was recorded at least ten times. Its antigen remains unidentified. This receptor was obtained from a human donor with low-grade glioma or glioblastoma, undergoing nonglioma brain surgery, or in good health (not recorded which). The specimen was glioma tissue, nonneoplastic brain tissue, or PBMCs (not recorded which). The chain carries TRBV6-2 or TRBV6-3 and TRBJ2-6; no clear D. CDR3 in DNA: TGTGCCAGCATCCACAGACGACGGAGCTCTGGGGCCAACGTCCTGACTTTC. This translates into CASIHRRRSSGANVLTF.